This entry concerns a single T cell receptor (beta chain). Per germline, CDR1 MDHEN and CDR2 SYDVKM. J gave up 4 bases and V 3 bases, and 6 bases lay outside the gene matches. This CDR3 is built from 15 residues. The data were produced by immunoSEQ multiplex PCR, yet TCRdb's version contains in-frame clones alone and is incomplete. The sample has 230,000 or so clones; about 91% are singletons. This entry belongs to a study of blood T cell repertoires in COVID-19. Sample: PBMCs or T cells enriched from blood (not recorded which). The TCR was taken from a woman in her forties or fifties with acute COVID-19. The chain has TRBV28 and TRBJ1-2; 9 positions match TRBD1. The CDR3 DNA sequence: TGTGCCAGCAGTTTCGGGACAGGGAGAGTCTATGGCTACACCTTC. It specifies CASSFGTGRVYGYTF.